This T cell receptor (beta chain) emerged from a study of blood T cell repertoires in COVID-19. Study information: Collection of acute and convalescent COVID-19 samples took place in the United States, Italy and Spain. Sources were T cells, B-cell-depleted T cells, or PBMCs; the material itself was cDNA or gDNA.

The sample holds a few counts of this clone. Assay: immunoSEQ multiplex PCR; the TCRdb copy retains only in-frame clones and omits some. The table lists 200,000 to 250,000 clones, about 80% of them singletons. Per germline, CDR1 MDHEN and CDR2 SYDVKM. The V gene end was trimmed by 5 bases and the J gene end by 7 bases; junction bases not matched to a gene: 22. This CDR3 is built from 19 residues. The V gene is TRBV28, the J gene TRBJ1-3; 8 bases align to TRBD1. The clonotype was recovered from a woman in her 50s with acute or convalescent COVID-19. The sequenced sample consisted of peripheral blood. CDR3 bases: TGTGCCAGCAGTGGGCTTGGGACAGGCGGGGTCCATGCGGGGAACACCATATATTTT. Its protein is CASSGLGTGGVHAGNTIYF.